These T cell receptor beta chains were read from a single sample in a study of Graves' ophthalmopathy and Graves' hyperthyroidism. TCRdb recomputed calls from the multiplex PCR reads with MiXCR, one row per CDR3 protein. The sample lists approximately 480,000 distinct CDR3 sequences, over 13% occurring once. Sequencing input: blood. These receptors all come from a woman under 40 with Graves' ophthalmopathy. Both conserved end residues are part of each CDR3. The order of the fields is J gene, clone size, D gene, V gene, CDR3 DNA, CDR3 protein. A D gene is named only where the DNA matches it firmly. Clone size appears in some rows only: once, few, many, or a class for an expanded clone.

TRBJ1-2	many	NA	TRBV29-1	TGCAGCGTTGAAGAAAGTGGGTCCTATGGCTACACCTTC	CSVEESGSYGYTF
TRBJ2-4	many	TRBD1	TRBV12-3/TRBV12-4	TGTGCCAGCACCACCGGGCAGGGACAGGGGAACATTCAGTACTTC	CASTTGQGQGNIQYF
TRBJ2-2	many	NA	TRBV19	TGTGCCAGTAGTATAGGCACCCGGGTGGGCACCGGGGAGCTGTTTTTT	CASSIGTRVGTGELFF
TRBJ2-7	many	TRBD2	TRBV4-3	TGCGCCAGCAGCCAAGGACTAGCGGTAACCTACGAGCAGTACTTC	CASSQGLAVTYEQYF
TRBJ1-2	many	TRBD1	TRBV20-1	TGCAGTGCTAGAGAGGGCATGGCAGGGGGAAAGTATGGCTACACCTTC	CSAREGMAGGKYGYTF
TRBJ2-5	many	TRBD2	TRBV12-3/TRBV12-4	TGTGCCAGCAGCCCGACTAGCGGAATGGGGACCCAGTACTTC	CASSPTSGMGTQYF
TRBJ1-2	many	TRBD1	TRBV10-3	TGTGCCATCTACGGGACAGGGCCGAACGGGGACTATGGCTACACCTTC	CAIYGTGPNGDYGYTF
TRBJ2-7	many	NA	TRBV19	TGTGCCAGTAGTATATTCTTGGGGGCCTACGAGCAGTACTTC	CASSIFLGAYEQYF
TRBJ2-4	many	NA	TRBV11-2	TGTGCCAGCGTTGGAGGCAGCGAGGAAAATCTAGCCAAAAACATTCAGTACTTC	CASVGGSEENLAKNIQYF
TRBJ1-5	once	NA	TRBV6-1	TGTGCCAGCAGCCCTGGAGGGTCGTGCAATCAGCCCCAGCATTTT	CASSPGGSCNQPQHF
TRBJ1-2	NA	TRBD1	TRBV6-1	TGTGCCAGCAGTCGTACGGGACAGGGGGCTAACTATGGCTACACCTTC	CASSRTGQGANYGYTF
TRBJ2-2	many	NA	TRBV6-5	TGTGCCAGCAGTTACTCAACCCGTCGTGAGGAGCTGTTTTTT	CASSYSTRREELFF
TRBJ1-2	NA	NA	TRBV6-5	TGTGCCAGCAGTTACTCACCCGGACAGTTCTATGGCTACACCTTC	CASSYSPGQFYGYTF
TRBJ2-7	NA	TRBD2	TRBV28	TGTGCCAGCAGTTTGGGACTAGCGGGAGGATTTAGCTCCTACGAGCAGTACTTC	CASSLGLAGGFSSYEQYF
TRBJ2-7	many	NA	TRBV28	TGTGCCAGCAGTCGCAGAGTGGAAGCCTCCTACGAGCAGTACTTC	CASSRRVEASYEQYF
TRBJ2-2	NA	TRBD2	TRBV30	TGTGCCTGGAGAGCGGGGCCCGGGGAGCTGTTTTTT	CAWRAGPGELFF
TRBJ2-5	few	NA	TRBV2	TGTGCCAGCAGTGACTCAGAATTAGCGACCCAGTACTTC	CASSDSELATQYF
TRBJ1-1	many	NA	TRBV20-1	TGCAGTGCTAGAGAAGAGGGGGTAAGGGGCACTGAAGCTTTCTTT	CSAREEGVRGTEAFF
TRBJ2-2	many	TRBD2	TRBV7-2	TGTGCCAGCAGCTTAGCTAGCGGGGCGAACACCGGGGAGCTGTTTTTT	CASSLASGANTGELFF
TRBJ1-2	many	NA	TRBV6-1	TGTGCCAGCAGTGAGGACAGCGGCTACACCTTC	CASSEDSGYTF
TRBJ2-6	many	NA	TRBV24-1	TGTGCCACCAGTGACGGGAACTCTGGGGCCAACGTCCTGACTTTC	CATSDGNSGANVLTF
TRBJ2-7	many	TRBD2	TRBV6-5	TGTGCCAGCAGTAGGACGGGACTAGCGGGAGGAAACTACGAGCAGTACTTC	CASSRTGLAGGNYEQYF
TRBJ2-7	many	NA	TRBV11-2	TGTGCCAGCAGTGTGTCCTACGAGCAGTACTTC	CASSVSYEQYF
TRBJ2-6	many	NA	TRBV28	TGTGCCAGCATCGGGTACTCTGGGGCCAACGTCCTGACTTTC	CASIGYSGANVLTF
TRBJ1-1	many	NA	TRBV29-1	TGCAGCGTTGCGAGGGTGTTGAACACTGAAGCTTTCTTT	CSVARVLNTEAFF
TRBJ2-2	NA	NA	TRBV9	TGTGCCAGCAGCGGCGACTCGGCCGGGGAGCTGTTTTTT	CASSGDSAGELFF
TRBJ1-1	many	NA	TRBV18	TGTGCCAGCTCACCAATCGGGGATGAAGCTTTCTTT	CASSPIGDEAFF
TRBJ2-2	NA	NA	TRBV11-1	TGTGCCAGCAGGCTGAACACGAACACCGGGGAGCTGTTTTTT	CASRLNTNTGELFF
TRBJ2-4	many	TRBD1	TRBV30	TGTGCCTCCCCGGGACAGATGGCCAAAAACATTCAGTACTTC	CASPGQMAKNIQYF
TRBJ1-5	many	NA	TRBV11-3	TGTGCCAGCAGCCTACGAGGGGCTAGCAATCAGCCCCAGCATTTT	CASSLRGASNQPQHF
TRBJ2-5	NA	TRBD2	TRBV12-3/TRBV12-4	TGTGCCAGCAGTCCGGGACTAGTGGGAGAGAGAGAGACCCAGTACTTC	CASSPGLVGERETQYF
TRBJ1-6	NA	NA	TRBV18	TGTGCCAGCTCCCTCAAACGGATAAGACAGGCGACTAATTCACCCCTCCACTTT	CASSLKRIRQATNSPLHF
TRBJ1-1	many	TRBD1	TRBV11-3	TGTGCCAGCAGCTTAGTGGGGACAGGGACCATGAACACTGAAGCTTTCTTT	CASSLVGTGTMNTEAFF
TRBJ1-2	many	NA	TRBV28	TGTGCCAGCAGTTCGGGGCCAGGAGATGGCTACACCTTC	CASSSGPGDGYTF
TRBJ1-1	NA	NA	TRBV15	TGTGCCACCAGACGGGGACATCTGAACACTGAAGCTTTCTTT	CATRRGHLNTEAFF
TRBJ2-5	many	NA	TRBV19	TGTGCCAGTAGGGGACGGTCCTCGGGGGAGACCCAGTACTTC	CASRGRSSGETQYF
TRBJ1-5	few	NA	TRBV5-1	TGCGCCAGCAGTCGTTCAGGGGATAGCAATCAGCCCCAGCATTTT	CASSRSGDSNQPQHF
TRBJ2-5	NA	TRBD2	TRBV30	TGTGCCTGGAGTGGACTAGCGGTGCACCAAGAGACCCAGTACTTC	CAWSGLAVHQETQYF
TRBJ2-5	many	NA	TRBV27	TGTGCCAGCAGCCTTTCATGGGCGCGGGAGACCCAGTACTTC	CASSLSWARETQYF
TRBJ1-5	NA	NA	TRBV12-3/TRBV12-4	TGTGCCAGCGGTTCCACGGGGGTAAGGAGGCCCCAGCATTTT	CASGSTGVRRPQHF
TRBJ2-5	many	NA	TRBV5-1	TGCGCCAGCAGCGGTGGGTGGAGGGCAGGCCAAGAGACCCAGTACTTC	CASSGGWRAGQETQYF
TRBJ1-6	many	NA	TRBV27	TGTGCCAGCACTTCCGAAAGGAGTTTTAATTCACCCCTCCACTTT	CASTSERSFNSPLHF
TRBJ2-7	many	NA	TRBV27	TGTGCCAGCAGGAATGGGGGGTTGGACGAGCAGTACTTC	CASRNGGLDEQYF
TRBJ1-6	NA	TRBD1	TRBV6-1	TGTGCCAGCAGTGAACAGGGACAGCCGAATTCACCCCTCCACTTT	CASSEQGQPNSPLHF
TRBJ2-7	many	NA	TRBV12-3/TRBV12-4	TGTGCCAGCACGAGGGGGGGAGGTTACGAGCAGTACTTC	CASTRGGGYEQYF
TRBJ2-7	many	NA	TRBV7-8	TGTGCCAGCACACCAGGGCTGGACGTAAGCTCCTACGAGCAGTACTTC	CASTPGLDVSSYEQYF
TRBJ2-7	few	TRBD2	TRBV12-3/TRBV12-4	TGTGCCAGCAGTTTAGCTAGCGGGAGGGCCGACGAGCAGTACTTC	CASSLASGRADEQYF
TRBJ1-2	many	NA	TRBV12-3/TRBV12-4	TGTGCCAGCAGCCTGGACGGGGTCAGTGGCTACACCTTC	CASSLDGVSGYTF
TRBJ1-2	many	TRBD1	TRBV28	TGTGCCAGCAACCTCCGACCGGGACAGGACTTCTATGGCTACACCTTC	CASNLRPGQDFYGYTF
TRBJ2-5	few	NA	TRBV5-1	TGCGCCAGCAGCCCACTGCCGGGAGTCCCCGAGACCCAGTACTTC	CASSPLPGVPETQYF
TRBJ1-5	many	NA	TRBV6-2/TRBV6-3	TGTGCCAGCAGTTACTCCCTCTTGGGCAGCCACAATCAGCCCCAGCATTTT	CASSYSLLGSHNQPQHF
TRBJ2-7	few	NA	TRBV6-1	TGTGCCAGCAGTAAACGGAGTCCGGACGAGCAGTACTTC	CASSKRSPDEQYF